Listed here are 6 T cell receptor beta chains from one sample, sequenced in a study of radiation and T cells in renal cell carcinoma. Profiling relied on immunoSEQ multiplex PCR, and the TCRdb table lists in-frame clones only, not all of them. The table shows about 170,000 clones, with 88% occurring only once. The time point: blood 4 weeks post-SBRT, at nephrectomy. Treatment defined: 15 Gy SBRT to primary tumor, nephrectomy 4 weeks later. Sample: blood, taken from a patient whose treatment included radiotherapy and nephrectomy. These receptors were collected from a woman in her forties or fifties with renal cell carcinoma.

The rearrangement uses TRBV12-5 and TRBJ1-1; no clear D. From germline, CDR1 is LGHNT and CDR2 FRNRAP. There are 14 residues in the CDR3. Trimming removed 0 bases from V and 1 base from J, with 6 bases in between. In DNA, the CDR3 is TGTGCTAGTGGTTTGGTTAACCCGAACACTGAAGCTTTCTTT. Protein sequence: CASGLVNPNTEAFF.

CDR3 DNA: TGCAGCGTTGCCCCCAGGGACAGGGAGACCCAGTACTTC. Protein product: CSVAPRDRETQYF. The chain uses TRBV29-1 and TRBJ2-5; TRBD1 agrees at 8 bases. This CDR3 is 13 amino acids long. In germline, CDR1 is SQVTM, CDR2 ANQGSEA. Trimming removed 4 bases from V and 5 bases from J; junction bases left unmatched: 6.

The rearrangement links TRBV18 to TRBJ1-2; 7 nucleotides match TRBD1. V was clipped by 3 bases and J by 4 bases; unmatched bases: 5. Germline CDR1 reads KGHSH; CDR2 reads LQKENI. The CDR3 runs to 14 residues. CDR3 sequence reads: CASSPSGTVYGYTF. CDR3 nucleotide sequence: TGTGCCAGCTCACCTTCCGGGACAGTCTATGGCTACACCTTC.

The gene calls are TRBV6-1 and TRBJ1-5; TRBD1 aligns across 7 bases. V was pared by 2 bases and J by 6 bases, with 4 bases of the junction left unmatched. The CDR3 has 14 amino acids. Germline assignment: CDR1 MNHNS and CDR2 SASEGT. The CDR3, as DNA: TGTGCCAGCAGTGAACGGCAGGGGGGTCAGCCCCAGCATTTT. This codes for CASSERQGGQPQHF.

The chain joins TRBV11-3 to TRBJ2-3, with TRBD1 as a possible D gene (6 bases). V was trimmed by 5 bases and J by 0 bases, leaving 12 bases between them. The germline gives CDR1 SGHNT, CDR2 YENEEA. The CDR3 spans 15 residues. CDR3 nucleotide sequence: TGTGCCAGCAGCGACCGGACAGTAAGCACAGATACGCAGTATTTT. It codes for CASSDRTVSTDTQYF.

J is TRBJ1-1 and V is TRBV7-2, with D unclear. The V and J ends lost 3 bases and 0 bases respectively, with 8 bases between them. CDR1 and CDR2 (germline): SGHTA, FQGNSA. This CDR3 has 14 amino acids. This CDR3 is CASSFGLMNTEAFF. Here the CDR3 DNA reads TGTGCCAGCAGCTTCGGGCTTATGAACACTGAAGCTTTCTTT.